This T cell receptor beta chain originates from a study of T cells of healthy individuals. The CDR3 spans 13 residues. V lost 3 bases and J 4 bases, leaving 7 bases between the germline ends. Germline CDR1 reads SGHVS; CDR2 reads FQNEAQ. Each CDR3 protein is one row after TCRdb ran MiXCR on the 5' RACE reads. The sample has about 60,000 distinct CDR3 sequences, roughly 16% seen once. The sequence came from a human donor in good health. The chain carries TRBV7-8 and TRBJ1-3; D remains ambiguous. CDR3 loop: CASSFPGGNTIYF. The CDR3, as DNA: TGTGCCAGCAGCTTTCCCGGCGGAAACACCATATATTTT.